Listed below are T cell receptor beta chains from one sample, sequenced in a study of response to subunit inactivated influenza vaccine. TCRdb fed the RT-PCR reads into MiXCR, producing one record per CDR3 protein. The table has around 850,000 distinct CDR3 sequences, less than 20% seen once. The input for sequencing was PBMCs from blood, taken 5 days after vaccination. The receptors stem from a man aged 50 or older who received an inactivated influenza vaccine. CDR3s include the opening cysteine and the closing phenylalanine or tryptophan. D genes are given only for firm matches. Some rows have no size entry. The others give once, few or many, or a class for an expanded clone.

length	size	V	J	D	CDR3	DNA
14	NA	TRBV20-1	TRBJ2-5	TRBD2	CSARVGGSQETQYF	TGCAGTGCTAGGGTGGGGGGGAGTCAAGAGACCCAGTACTTC
15	NA	TRBV5-1	TRBJ2-5	TRBD2	CASSLSSGSIETQYF	TGCGCCAGCAGCTTGAGTAGCGGGAGCATAGAGACCCAGTACTTC
16	few	TRBV12-3/TRBV12-4	TRBJ1-1	TRBD1	CASSFAGQGVNTEAFF	TGTGCCAGCAGTTTTGCCGGACAGGGAGTGAACACTGAAGCTTTCTTT
15	few	TRBV6-5	TRBJ1-2	TRBD1	CASSSRTGLTYGYTF	TGTGCCAGCAGTTCTAGGACAGGGCTCACCTATGGCTACACCTTC
14	many	TRBV5-1	TRBJ2-2	NA	CASSFGEVGGELFF	TGCGCCAGCAGCTTCGGGGAAGTCGGCGGGGAGCTGTTTTTT
16	NA	TRBV7-6	TRBJ2-3	NA	CASSLIGGASTDTQYF	TGTGCCAGCAGCTTAATTGGGGGGGCTAGCACAGATACGCAGTATTTT
12	many	TRBV12-3/TRBV12-4	TRBJ1-5	NA	CASSWGNQPQHF	TGTGCCAGCAGCTGGGGGAATCAGCCCCAGCATTTT
14	NA	TRBV15	TRBJ1-6	NA	CATSSRSYNSPLHF	TGTGCCACCAGCAGTCGCTCCTATAATTCACCCCTCCACTTT
16	NA	TRBV4-2	TRBJ1-2	NA	CASSQGGTDSNYGYTF	TGTGCCAGCAGCCAAGGGGGGACCGATTCTAACTATGGCTACACCTTC
12	once	TRBV10-3	TRBJ2-7	NA	CAITKQGPEQYF	TGTGCCATCACCAAACAGGGCCCAGAGCAGTACTTC
14	many	TRBV5-1	TRBJ1-2	NA	CASSSSQPSSGYTF	TGCGCCAGCAGCTCCTCTCAGCCCTCGAGCGGCTACACCTTC
17	many	TRBV15	TRBJ2-3	TRBD1	CATSRVDRARPGDTQYF	TGTGCCACCAGCAGAGTCGACAGGGCGCGCCCGGGAGATACGCAGTATTTT
14	NA	TRBV5-1	TRBJ1-1	TRBD1	CASSRGTEVQPAFF	TGCGCCAGCAGCCGTGGGACAGAAGTCCAGCCAGCTTTCTTT
13	many	TRBV20-1	TRBJ1-2	NA	CSASRPERDGYTF	TGCAGTGCTTCGAGGCCTGAACGGGACGGCTACACCTTC
15	few	TRBV5-1	TRBJ2-2	TRBD1	CASSLDPGGTGELFF	TGCGCCAGCAGCTTGGACCCAGGGGGCACCGGGGAGCTGTTTTTT
13	NA	TRBV5-1	TRBJ2-5	NA	CASSLVIQETQYF	TGCGCCAGCAGCTTGGTTATCCAAGAGACCCAGTACTTC
14	few	TRBV5-5	TRBJ1-5	NA	CASSLSPLNQPQHF	TGTGCCAGCAGCTTGTCCCCCTTAAATCAGCCCCAGCATTTT
15	NA	TRBV5-5	TRBJ1-6	TRBD1	CASSLEGTGNSPLHF	TGTGCCAGCAGCTTGGAGGGGACAGGCAATTCACCCCTCCACTTT
14	few	TRBV15	TRBJ1-5	NA	CATSRGRSNQPQHF	TGTGCCACCAGTAGGGGCCGGAGCAATCAGCCCCAGCATTTT
13	few	TRBV20-1	TRBJ2-1	NA	CSASPGRRNEQFF	TGCAGTGCTAGCCCAGGGAGACGAAATGAGCAGTTCTTC
16	NA	TRBV7-7	TRBJ2-2	TRBD1	CASSLAGQGMTGELFF	TGTGCTAGCAGCTTAGCGGGACAGGGGATGACCGGGGAGCTGTTTTTT
17	few	TRBV18	TRBJ2-1	NA	CASSHMSLVLEANEQFF	TGTGCCAGCTCACATATGTCACTAGTCCTAGAGGCTAATGAGCAGTTCTTC
13	many	TRBV12-3/TRBV12-4	TRBJ2-2	NA	CASSLDVTGELFF	TGTGCCAGCAGTTTAGATGTAACCGGGGAGCTGTTTTTT
15	few	TRBV7-2	TRBJ1-2	NA	CASRGAVGTSYGYTF	TGTGCCAGCAGAGGAGCAGTTGGGACGTCCTATGGCTACACCTTC
16	many	TRBV6-2/TRBV6-3	TRBJ1-4	TRBD1	CASSYAVGTGDEKLFF	TGTGCCAGCAGTTACGCGGTCGGGACAGGGGACGAAAAACTGTTTTTT
14	many	TRBV29-1	TRBJ2-3	NA	CSVMGRWDTDTQYF	TGCAGCGTGATGGGGCGTTGGGACACAGATACGCAGTATTTT
13	NA	TRBV20-1	TRBJ2-7	NA	CSARGGPTYEQYF	TGCAGTGCTAGAGGCGGGCCGACCTACGAGCAGTACTTC
16	few	TRBV3-1	TRBJ1-1	NA	CASSSGSERVNTEAFF	TGTGCCAGCTCATCGGGGTCTGAGAGGGTGAACACTGAAGCTTTCTTT
14	NA	TRBV20-1	TRBJ2-7	NA	CSARDTGGGYEQYF	TGCAGTGCTAGAGATACCGGGGGTGGGTACGAGCAGTACTTC
15	NA	TRBV20-1	TRBJ2-7	TRBD1	CSARSPTGGRYEQYF	TGCAGTGCTAGATCTCCGACAGGGGGCAGATACGAGCAGTACTTC
18	NA	TRBV10-2	TRBJ2-1	TRBD2	CASSLEATILAGGDEQFF	TGCGCCAGCAGTTTAGAAGCAACGATACTAGCGGGGGGGGATGAGCAGTTCTTC
13	few	TRBV20-1	TRBJ1-2	NA	CSASMGGDYGYTF	TGCAGTGCTAGCATGGGAGGTGACTATGGCTACACCTTC
15	NA	TRBV24-1	TRBJ2-3	TRBD2	CATSDFAGGPDTQYF	TGTGCCACCAGTGATTTTGCGGGGGGCCCAGATACGCAGTATTTT
14	few	TRBV4-1	TRBJ1-4	NA	CASSQGAQIEKLFF	TGCGCCAGCAGCCAGGGGGCACAAATCGAAAAACTGTTTTTT
14	few	TRBV12-3/TRBV12-4	TRBJ1-1	NA	CASRFRGVYTEAFF	TGTGCCAGCAGATTCAGGGGAGTTTACACTGAAGCTTTCTTT
14	NA	TRBV20-1	TRBJ1-1	NA	CSARETGRGTEAFF	TGCAGTGCTAGAGAAACAGGGCGGGGGACTGAAGCTTTCTTT
16	NA	TRBV29-1	TRBJ2-7	TRBD2	CSVEEGRTIAGGKMYF	TGCAGCGTTGAAGAAGGACGGACGATAGCGGGAGGGAAGATGTACTTC
16	once	TRBV9	TRBJ2-1	TRBD2	CASSGPGLALINEQFF	TGTGCCAGCAGCGGTCCGGGACTAGCGTTAATTAATGAGCAGTTCTTC
12	few	TRBV2	TRBJ2-3	NA	CASSGTRDTQYF	TGTGCCAGCAGTGGAACGCGGGATACGCAGTATTTT
13	few	TRBV5-5	TRBJ2-7	NA	CASSPGRNYEQYF	TGTGCCAGCAGCCCCGGAAGAAACTACGAGCAGTACTTC
13	NA	TRBV20-1	TRBJ2-7	NA	CSARLGNSYEQYF	TGCAGTGCCAGACTGGGGAACTCCTACGAGCAGTACTTC
16	many	TRBV7-2	TRBJ2-2	NA	CASSLVGTANTGELFF	TGTGCCAGCAGCTTAGTTGGGACGGCTAACACCGGGGAGCTGTTTTTT
15	NA	TRBV29-1	TRBJ2-1	NA	CSVEGGVRPYNEQFF	TGCAGCGTTGAAGGTGGTGTAAGGCCTTACAATGAGCAGTTCTTC
19	few	TRBV21-1	TRBJ1-3	NA	CASTQGPPTVPSSGNTIYF	TGTGCCAGCACCCAAGGCCCCCCCACAGTGCCTTCCTCTGGAAACACCATATATTTT
14	few	TRBV24-1	TRBJ2-5	NA	CATSDGIGGETQYF	TGTGCCACCAGTGACGGGATCGGAGGAGAGACCCAGTACTTC
13	NA	TRBV29-1	TRBJ1-5	NA	CSVSGNSNQPQHF	TGCAGCGTTTCGGGGAATAGCAATCAGCCCCAGCATTTT
18	many	TRBV7-6	TRBJ2-2	TRBD2	CASSLESGTSRNTGELFF	TGTGCCAGCAGCTTAGAATCCGGGACTAGTAGGAACACCGGGGAGCTGTTTTTT
14	few	TRBV28	TRBJ2-7	TRBD2	CASSFVAGVHEQYF	TGTGCCAGCAGTTTTGTAGCGGGAGTACACGAGCAGTACTTC
12	many	TRBV24-1	TRBJ2-2	NA	CATSNRAGELFF	TGTGCCACAAGTAACAGGGCCGGGGAGCTGTTTTTT
15	NA	TRBV7-2	TRBJ2-6	NA	CASSLDLFGANVLTF	TGTGCCAGCAGCTTAGACTTATTTGGGGCCAACGTCCTGACTTTC
14	NA	TRBV7-2	TRBJ2-7	TRBD1	CASSRRDRLGEQYF	TGTGCCAGCAGCCGCCGGGACAGGTTGGGCGAGCAGTACTTC
11	NA	TRBV29-1	TRBJ1-2	NA	CSVVSRGGYTF	TGCAGCGTTGTTTCCCGTGGAGGCTACACCTTC
16	NA	TRBV20-1	TRBJ2-5	TRBD2	CSAPDRTSGGTRTQYF	TGCAGTGCCCCGGATCGGACTAGCGGGGGTACGAGGACCCAGTACTTC
17	NA	TRBV15	TRBJ2-1	NA	CATSRELVTGTFNEQFF	TGTGCCACCAGCAGAGAGTTAGTAACGGGGACGTTCAATGAGCAGTTCTTC
12	few	TRBV13	TRBJ2-3	TRBD2	CASSISSGPQYF	TGTGCCAGCAGCATCTCTAGCGGGCCTCAGTATTTT